The T cell receptor (beta chain) under discussion was sequenced for a study of T cells in localized non-small cell lung cancer. Whole-study findings and limits: An association was observed between higher blood T cell density and longer overall survival. Analysis by sequencing included only one tumor region, so heterogeneity remains possible. Among the tissues sampled, uninvolved adjacent lung had the highest T cell clonality, above tumor. In adjacent lung appeared a median about 58 of the top 100 tumor clones.

V was trimmed by 2 bases and J by 1 base, leaving 18 bases between them. CDR1 is MNHNS, CDR2 SASEGT, per germline. This CDR3 contains 18 residues. Profiled with immunoSEQ multiplex PCR; TCRdb holds only in-frame clones, not every one. The profile shows under 95,000 clones, 80% of them singletons. Note on this clone: Its antigen is as yet unknown.

Sequences were derived from peripheral blood, sampled before any cancer treatment. This chain uses TRBV6-1 with TRBJ1-5; a weak D match, TRBD1 (6 bases). The clonotype was recovered from a female donor of 60 years or more with stage I lung adenocarcinoma. CDR3: CASSEWGQGGLSNQPQHF. CDR3 nucleotides: TGTGCCAGCAGTGAATGGGGGCAGGGAGGTTTAAGCAATCAGCCCCAGCATTTT.